The T cell receptor beta chain described here comes from a study of cytomegalovirus exposure and HLA in healthy donors. Overall study findings and caveats: TRBV6-2, TRBV6-3 and other indistinguishable V segments were excluded. V- and J-gene trimming in TCR beta was tied to a missense DCLRE1C variant by an analysis performed later.

Germline assignment: CDR1 SGHDT and CDR2 YYEEEE. V shed 4 bases and J 4 bases; nucleotides not matched to a gene: 10. The length of the CDR3 is 15 residues. Regarding this clone: Its specificity is unknown.

60 Vbeta and 13 Jbeta primers were used in PCR. In the original processing: Unique TCR beta chains totaled some 81 million in a later count, with around 10 million of them shared. TCRdb's table, derived via immunoSEQ multiplex PCR, lists solely in-frame clones and lacks some. V, J and clone size reflect that table, while D and trimming were determined from the DNA. The top ten clones hold 2.5% to 3.5% of a sample with approximately 100,000 clones, roughly 70% of them seen once. V is TRBV5-6 and J is TRBJ1-2; 7 bases map to TRBD1. The material sequenced was PBMCs. The source is a male donor in good health and CMV-seropositive. CDR3: CASSRTTGPVYGYTF. The CDR3 nucleotides read TGTGCCAGCAGCCGGACGACAGGGCCAGTCTATGGCTACACCTTC.